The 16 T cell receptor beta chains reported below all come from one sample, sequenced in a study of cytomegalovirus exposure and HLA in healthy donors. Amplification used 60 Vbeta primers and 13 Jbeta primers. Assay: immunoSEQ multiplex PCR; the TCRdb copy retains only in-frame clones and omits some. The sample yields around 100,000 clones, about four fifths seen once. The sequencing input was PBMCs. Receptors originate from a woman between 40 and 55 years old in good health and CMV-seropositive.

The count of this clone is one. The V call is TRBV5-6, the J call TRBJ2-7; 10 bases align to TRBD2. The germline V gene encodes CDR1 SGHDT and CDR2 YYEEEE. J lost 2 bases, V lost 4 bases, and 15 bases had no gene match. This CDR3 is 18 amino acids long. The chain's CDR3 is CASSTRGGSGRVPYEQYF. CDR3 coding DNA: TGTGCCAGCAGCACCCGGGGGGGGAGCGGGAGGGTCCCCTACGAGCAGTACTTC.

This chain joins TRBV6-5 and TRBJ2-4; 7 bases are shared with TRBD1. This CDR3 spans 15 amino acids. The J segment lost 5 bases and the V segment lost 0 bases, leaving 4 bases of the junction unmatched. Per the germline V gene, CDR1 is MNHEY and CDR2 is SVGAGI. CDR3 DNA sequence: TGTGCCAGCAGTTACTCGAGAGGGGGCGAAAACATTCAGTACTTC. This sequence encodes CASSYSRGGENIQYF.

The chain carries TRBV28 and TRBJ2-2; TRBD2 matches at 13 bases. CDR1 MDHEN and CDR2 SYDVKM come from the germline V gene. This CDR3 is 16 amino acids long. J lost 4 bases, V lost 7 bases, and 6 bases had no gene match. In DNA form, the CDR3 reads TGTGCCAGCACCCGCGGGACTAGCGGGACCACCGGGGAGCTGTTTTTT. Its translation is CASTRGTSGTTGELFF.

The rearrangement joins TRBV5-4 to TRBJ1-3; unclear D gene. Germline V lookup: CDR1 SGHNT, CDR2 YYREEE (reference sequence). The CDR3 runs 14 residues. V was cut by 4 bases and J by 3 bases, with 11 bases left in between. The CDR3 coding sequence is TGTGCCAGCAGCCCCCAAGCGGGTGGAAACACCATATATTTT. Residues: CASSPQAGGNTIYF.

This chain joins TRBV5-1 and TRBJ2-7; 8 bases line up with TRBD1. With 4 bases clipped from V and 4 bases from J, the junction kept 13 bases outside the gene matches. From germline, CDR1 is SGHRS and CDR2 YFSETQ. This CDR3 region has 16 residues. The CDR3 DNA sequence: TGCGCCAGCAGCCCAGGGGGCGGGACAGCTTTTTACGAGCAGTACTTC. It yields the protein CASSPGGGTAFYEQYF.

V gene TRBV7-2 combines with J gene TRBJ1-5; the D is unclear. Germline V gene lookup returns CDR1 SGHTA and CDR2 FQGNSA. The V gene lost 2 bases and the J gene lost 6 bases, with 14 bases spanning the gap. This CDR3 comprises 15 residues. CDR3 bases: TGTGCCAGCAGCTTAAAAGGGAGGATTGCTCAGCCCCAGCATTTT. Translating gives CASSLKGRIAQPQHF.

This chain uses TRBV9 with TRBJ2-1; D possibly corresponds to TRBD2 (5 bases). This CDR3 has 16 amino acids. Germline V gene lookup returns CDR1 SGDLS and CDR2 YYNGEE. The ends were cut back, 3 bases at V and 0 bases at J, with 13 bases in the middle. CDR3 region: CASSGVSGRSYNEQFF. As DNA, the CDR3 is TGTGCCAGCAGCGGCGTGAGCGGACGCTCCTACAATGAGCAGTTCTTC.

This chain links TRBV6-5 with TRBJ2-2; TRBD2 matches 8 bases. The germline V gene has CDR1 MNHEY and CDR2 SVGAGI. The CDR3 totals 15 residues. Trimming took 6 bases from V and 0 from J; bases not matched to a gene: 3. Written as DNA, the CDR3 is TGTGCCAGCAGACGAGCGGGGGCGAACACCGGGGAGCTGTTTTTT. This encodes CASRRAGANTGELFF.

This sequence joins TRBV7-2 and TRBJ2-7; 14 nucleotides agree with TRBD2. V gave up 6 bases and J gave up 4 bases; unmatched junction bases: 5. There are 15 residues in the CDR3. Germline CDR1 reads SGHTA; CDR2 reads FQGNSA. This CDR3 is CASRVGLAGAYEQYF. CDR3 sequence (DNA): TGTGCCAGCAGAGTGGGACTAGCGGGAGCTTACGAGCAGTACTTC.

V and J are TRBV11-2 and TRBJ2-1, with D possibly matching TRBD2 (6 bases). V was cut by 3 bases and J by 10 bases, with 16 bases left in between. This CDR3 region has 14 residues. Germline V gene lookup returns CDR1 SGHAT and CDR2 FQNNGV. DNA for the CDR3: TGTGCCAGCAGCTTTAGCGGACCACCCCTAGAGCAGTTCTTC. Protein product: CASSFSGPPLEQFF.

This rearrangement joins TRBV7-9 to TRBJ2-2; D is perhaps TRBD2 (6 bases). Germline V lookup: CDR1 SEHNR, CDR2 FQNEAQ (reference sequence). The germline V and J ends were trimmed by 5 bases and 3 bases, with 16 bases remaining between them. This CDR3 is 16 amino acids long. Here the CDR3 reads CASSPRDSGHTGELFF. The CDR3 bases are TGTGCCAGCAGCCCCCGGGATAGCGGACACACCGGGGAGCTGTTTTTT. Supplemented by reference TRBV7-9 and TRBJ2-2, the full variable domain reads DTGVSQNPRHKITKRGQNVTFRCDPISEHNRLYWYRQTLGQGPEFLTYFQNEAQLEKSRLLSDRFSAERPKGSFSTLEIQRTEQGDSAMYLCASSPRDSGHTGELFFGEGSRLTVL.

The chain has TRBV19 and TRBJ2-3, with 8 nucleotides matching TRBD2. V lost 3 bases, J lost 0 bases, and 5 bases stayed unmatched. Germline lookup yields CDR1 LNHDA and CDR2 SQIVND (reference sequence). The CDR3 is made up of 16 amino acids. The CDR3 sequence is CASSIGGAVSTDTQYF. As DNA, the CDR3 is TGTGCCAGTAGTATCGGGGGGGCGGTTAGCACAGATACGCAGTATTTT. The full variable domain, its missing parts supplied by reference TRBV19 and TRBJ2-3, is DGGITQSPKYLFRKEGQNVTLSCEQNLNHDAMYWYRQDPGQGLRLIYYSQIVNDFQKGDIAEGYSVSREKKESFPLTVTSAQKNPTAFYLCASSIGGAVSTDTQYFGPGTRLTVL.

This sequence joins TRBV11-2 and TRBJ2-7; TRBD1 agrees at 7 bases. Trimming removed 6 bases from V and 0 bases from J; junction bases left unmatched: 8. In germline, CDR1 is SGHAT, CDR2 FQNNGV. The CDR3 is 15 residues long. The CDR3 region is CASRTRTGGSYEQYF. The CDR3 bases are TGTGCCAGCAGGACCAGGACAGGTGGCTCCTACGAGCAGTACTTC.

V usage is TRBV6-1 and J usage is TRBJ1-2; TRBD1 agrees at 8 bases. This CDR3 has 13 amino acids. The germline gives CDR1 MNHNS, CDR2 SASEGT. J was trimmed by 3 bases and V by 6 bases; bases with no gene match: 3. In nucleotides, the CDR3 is TGTGCCAGCAGAACAGGGGGTTACTATGGCTACACCTTC. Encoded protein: CASRTGGYYGYTF.

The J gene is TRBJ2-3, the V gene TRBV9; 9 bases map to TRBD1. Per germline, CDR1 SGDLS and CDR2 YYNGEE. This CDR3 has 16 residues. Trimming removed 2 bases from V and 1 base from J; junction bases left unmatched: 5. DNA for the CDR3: TGTGCCAGCAGCGTCCGAACAGGGGGCGGCACAGATACGCAGTATTTT. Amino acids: CASSVRTGGGTDTQYF.

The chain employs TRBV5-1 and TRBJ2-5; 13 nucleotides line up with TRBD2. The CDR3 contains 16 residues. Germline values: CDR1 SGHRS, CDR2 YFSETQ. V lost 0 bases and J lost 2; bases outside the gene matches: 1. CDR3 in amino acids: CASSLGGLAGQETQYF. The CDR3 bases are TGCGCCAGCAGCTTGGGGGGACTAGCGGGACAAGAGACCCAGTACTTC.